Reported below is one T cell receptor (beta chain). Its antigen remains unidentified. The data stem from a study of human T cells and chemical hapten exposure. Study-level results: The number of TCRs over 1 in 1000 frequency stayed unchanged after DPC.

TCRdb reanalysed the RACE reads using MiXCR and keeps one entry per CDR3 protein. The sample lists fewer than 150,000 distinct CDR3 sequences; around an eighth were seen once. The CDR3 extends over 13 amino acids. Germline V gene sequence: CDR1 DFQATT, CDR2 SNEGSKA (reference sequence). V lost 0 bases to trimming and J lost 6 bases, with 9 bases between them. As for time point: pre-sensitization, week 0. Treatment noted: therapeutic diphenylcyclopropenone sensitization with weekly scalp DPC. This chain connects TRBV20-1 to TRBJ1-5, with D tentatively TRBD1 (5 bases). This specimen consisted of whole blood, obtained in connection with sensitization to the hapten diphenylcyclopropenone (DPC). The TCR comes from a woman between 18 and 29 years old with alopecia areata. Some clones in this sample may be carry-over from other donors' samples. CDR3 sequence reads: CSAREEQVQPQHF. The CDR3 nucleotides read TGCAGTGCTAGAGAGGAACAGGTTCAGCCCCAGCATTTT.